This T cell receptor beta chain was captured by sequencing in a study of blood T cell repertoires in COVID-19. Study as a whole: In each case, the material was cDNA or gDNA derived from T cells, B-cell-depleted T cells, or PBMCs.

Libraries were prepared by immunoSEQ multiplex PCR; TCRdb keeps only in-frame clonotypes and omits some of them. The sample holds over 75,000 clones, roughly 90% seen once. This clone has a handful of counts. The CDR3 extends over 13 amino acids. With 3 bases removed from V and 3 bases from J, the gap between germline ends came to 6 bases. Germline CDR1 reads SEHNR; CDR2 reads FQNEAQ (reference sequence). This clonotype was obtained from a human donor with active COVID-19. The donor label of this sample is uncertain. Sequenced: peripheral blood. The V gene is TRBV7-9, the J gene TRBJ2-1; D remains unclear. The CDR3 nucleotides read TGTGCCAGCAGCTTCCCTAGCTACAATGAGCAGTTCTTC. It specifies CASSFPSYNEQFF.